Listed below are T cell receptor beta chains from one sample, sequenced in a study of T cells in Graves' hyperthyroidism and ophthalmopathy. A single record per CDR3 protein comes from TCRdb applying MiXCR to the multiplex PCR reads. The sample carries 400,000 to 600,000 distinct CDR3 sequences, around 15% recorded once. The sequenced sample was blood. The receptors were gathered from a woman between 25 and 40 years old with Graves' ophthalmopathy. Both conserved end residues are part of each CDR3. Each record gives: V gene, J gene, clone size, D gene, CDR3 DNA, CDR3 protein. D genes are given only for firm matches. Clone size appears in some rows only: once, few, many, or a class for an expanded clone.

>TRBV12-3/TRBV12-4|TRBJ2-7|.|.
TGTGCCAGCAGTTTACGACAGGTACCCTACGAGCAGTACTTC
CASSLRQVPYEQYF
>TRBV3-1|TRBJ2-3|many|TRBD2
TGTGCCAGCAACTTGGGGGCTAGCGGGAGAGATACGCAGTATTTT
CASNLGASGRDTQYF
>TRBV30|TRBJ2-1|.|TRBD1
TGTGCCTGGGAAGACTCCAGGGGGCGCGGTGAGCAGTTCTTC
CAWEDSRGRGEQFF
>TRBV4-2|TRBJ2-3|.|TRBD2
TGTGCCAGCAGCCCCCTTAGCGGGAGGCGGCTCGATACGCAGTATTTT
CASSPLSGRRLDTQYF
>TRBV28|TRBJ2-2|many|.
TGTGCCAGCAGTTCACCATGGTCGGGGAGCACCGGGGAGCTGTTTTTT
CASSSPWSGSTGELFF
>TRBV9|TRBJ2-3|few|.
TGTGCCAGCAGCGCCAGCCTAGACAAGTTCGGGCCTGGGTCTAGCACAGATACGCAGTATTTT
CASSASLDKFGPGSSTDTQYF
>TRBV28|TRBJ1-5|many|.
TGTGCCAGCAGCCCCGCCTCGGGGGGCAATCAGCCCCAGCATTTT
CASSPASGGNQPQHF
>TRBV7-2|TRBJ2-7|.|.
TGTGCCAGCAGCTTAGGGCTTACTACCTACGAGCAGTACTTC
CASSLGLTTYEQYF
>TRBV27|TRBJ1-2|once|.
TGTGCCAGCAGTACCCACCTAACAGGGCCCTACACCTTC
CASSTHLTGPYTF
>TRBV18|TRBJ2-5|many|.
TGTGCCAGCTCACCTGGCAGCCAAGAGACCCAGTACTTC
CASSPGSQETQYF
>TRBV11-2|TRBJ2-1|many|.
TGTGCCAGCAGCCCGGGCGCAGGCTCCTACAATGAGCAGTTCTTC
CASSPGAGSYNEQFF
>TRBV11-2|TRBJ2-5|many|TRBD2
TGTGCCAGCAGCCCCGGGACTAGCGTACATCGGTACTTC
CASSPGTSVHRYF
>TRBV25-1|TRBJ2-7|.|.
TGTGCCAGCAGCCCGCCTTTCGGGGCGGGCTCCTACGAGCAGTACTTC
CASSPPFGAGSYEQYF
>TRBV6-2/TRBV6-3|TRBJ2-2|.|.
TGTGCCAGCATGAGGGGTACAGAGACCGGGGAGCTGTTTTTT
CASMRGTETGELFF